This T cell receptor (beta chain) was identified in a study of cytomegalovirus exposure and HLA in healthy donors. The PCR ran on 60 Vbeta and 13 Jbeta primers. Data came from immunoSEQ multiplex PCR; TCRdb stores just in-frame clones and leaves some out. The sample carries 150,000 to 200,000 clones, 75% to 85% recorded once. The CDR3 runs to 14 residues. The germline V and J ends were trimmed by 7 bases and 8 bases, with 18 bases remaining between them. CDR1 is MNHNS, CDR2 SASEGT, per germline. Input material: PBMCs. The rearrangement uses TRBV6-1 and TRBJ1-3; no reliable D call. The source of this sequence is a man aged 45-60 years in good health and CMV-seropositive. The CDR3 sequence: CASNRIGELDTIYF. The CDR3 region has the DNA TGTGCCAGCAACCGAATCGGGGAGTTGGACACCATATATTTT.